The clone carrying this TCR beta chain was counted between two and nine times. PCR employed 60 Vbeta and 13 Jbeta primers. Repertoires were generated with immunoSEQ multiplex PCR, while TCRdb's copy carries only in-frame clones and drops some. The sample shows approximately 210,000 clones, over 80% of them seen only once. The sample belongs to a study of cytomegalovirus exposure and HLA in healthy donors. The CDR3 runs to 11 residues. Per the germline V gene, CDR1 is MNHNS and CDR2 is SASEGT. Trimming removed 4 bases at V and 8 bases at J, with 6 bases between. This receptor was identified in a woman aged 45-65 years in good health and CMV-seropositive. V is TRBV6-1 and J is TRBJ1-3; D call uncertain. Sequenced input: PBMCs. CDR3 sequence: CASSAGDTIYF. CDR3 coding DNA: TGTGCCAGCAGTGCCGGGGACACCATATATTTT.